This T cell receptor beta chain was obtained from a study of beta chain features in type 1 diabetes. The CDR3 loop spans 13 amino acids. The V gene's germline CDR1 is LNHDA and CDR2 SQIVND (reference sequence). The ends were cut back, 5 bases at V and 5 bases at J, with 10 bases in the middle. Sorting that relied on CD45RO/CCR7/CD25/CD127/CD95/CD27 yielded CD4+ naive, central memory, regulatory and stem cell-like memory cells. Populations isolated by sorting all had purity greater than 95%. Investigators reverse transcribed all isolated RNA, so they sequenced expressed TCRB transcripts. The table came from immunoSEQ multiplex PCR; TCRdb's copy has only in-frame clones and leaves some out. The data contain around 240,000 clones, about 10% of them singletons.

Sequencing used naive CD4+ T cells from blood. This clonotype was obtained from a woman aged 18-35 years in good health. This chain joins TRBV19 and TRBJ1-5, with D maybe TRBD1 (6 bases). The CDR3 loop is CASSDRQDQPQHF. The CDR3 nucleotides are TGTGCCAGTAGTGACAGGCAGGATCAGCCCCAGCATTTT.